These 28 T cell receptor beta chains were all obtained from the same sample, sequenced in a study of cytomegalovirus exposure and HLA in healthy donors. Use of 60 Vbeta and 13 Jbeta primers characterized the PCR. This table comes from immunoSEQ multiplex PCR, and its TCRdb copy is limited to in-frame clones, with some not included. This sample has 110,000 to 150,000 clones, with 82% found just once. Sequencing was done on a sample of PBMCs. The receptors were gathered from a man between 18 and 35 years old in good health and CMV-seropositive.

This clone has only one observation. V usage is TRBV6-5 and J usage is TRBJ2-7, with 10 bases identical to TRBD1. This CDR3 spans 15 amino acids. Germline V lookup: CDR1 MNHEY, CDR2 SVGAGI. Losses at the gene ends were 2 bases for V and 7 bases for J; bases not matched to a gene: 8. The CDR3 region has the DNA TGTGCCAGCAGTTACCTCCGGACAGGGGGAAAAGAGCAGTACTTC. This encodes CASSYLRTGGKEQYF.

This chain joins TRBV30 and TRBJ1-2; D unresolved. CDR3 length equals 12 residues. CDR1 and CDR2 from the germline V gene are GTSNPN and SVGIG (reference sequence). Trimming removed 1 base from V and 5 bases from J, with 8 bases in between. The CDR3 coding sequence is TGTGCCTGGAGTGCGAGGTTTTATGGCTACACCTTC. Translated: CAWSARFYGYTF.

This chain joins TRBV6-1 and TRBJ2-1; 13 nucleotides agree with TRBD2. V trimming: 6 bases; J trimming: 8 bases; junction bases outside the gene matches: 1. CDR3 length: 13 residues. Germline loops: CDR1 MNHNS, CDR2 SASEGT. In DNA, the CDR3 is TGTGCCAGCAGAGGACTAGCGGGAGATGAGCAGTTCTTC. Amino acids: CASRGLAGDEQFF.

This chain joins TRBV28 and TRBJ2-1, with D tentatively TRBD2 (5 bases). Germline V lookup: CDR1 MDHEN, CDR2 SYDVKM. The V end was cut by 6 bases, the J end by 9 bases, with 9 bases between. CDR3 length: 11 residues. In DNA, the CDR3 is TGTGCCAGCAGGGCTCGGGGTGAGCAGTTCTTC. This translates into CASRARGEQFF.

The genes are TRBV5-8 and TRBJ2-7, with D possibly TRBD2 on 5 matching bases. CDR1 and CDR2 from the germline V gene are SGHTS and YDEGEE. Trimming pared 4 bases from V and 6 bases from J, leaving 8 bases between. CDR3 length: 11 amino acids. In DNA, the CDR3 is TGTGCCAGCAGCCGGGGATCCGAGCAGTACTTC. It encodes CASSRGSEQYF.

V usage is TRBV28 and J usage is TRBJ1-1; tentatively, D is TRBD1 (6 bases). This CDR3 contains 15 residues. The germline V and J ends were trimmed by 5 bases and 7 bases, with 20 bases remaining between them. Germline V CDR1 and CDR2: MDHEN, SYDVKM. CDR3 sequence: CASSKGQAETNEAFF. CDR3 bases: TGTGCCAGCAGTAAGGGACAAGCGGAGACAAATGAAGCTTTCTTT.

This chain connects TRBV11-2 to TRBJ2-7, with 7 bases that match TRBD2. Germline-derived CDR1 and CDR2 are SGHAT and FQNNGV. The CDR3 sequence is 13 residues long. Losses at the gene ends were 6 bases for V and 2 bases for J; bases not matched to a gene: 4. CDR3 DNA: TGTGCCAGCAGACTCGGACTAGCCTACGAGCAGTACTTC. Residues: CASRLGLAYEQYF.

The CDR3 DNA follows: TGTGCCAGCGAAGACGGGGGGTTATCTCTTTATGGCTACACCTTC. This sequence encodes CASEDGGLSLYGYTF. The chain uses TRBV6-1 and TRBJ1-2; TRBD1 might be the D (5 bases). CDR3 length: 15 amino acids. Germline V gives CDR1 MNHNS, CDR2 SASEGT. Trimming took 8 bases from V and 5 from J, leaving 21 bases between them.

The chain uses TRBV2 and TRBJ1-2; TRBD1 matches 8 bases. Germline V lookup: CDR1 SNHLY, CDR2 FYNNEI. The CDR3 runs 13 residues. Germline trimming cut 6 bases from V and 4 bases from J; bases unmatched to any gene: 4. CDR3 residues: CASRGTGLYGYTF. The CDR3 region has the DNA TGTGCCAGCAGGGGGACAGGCCTCTATGGCTACACCTTC.

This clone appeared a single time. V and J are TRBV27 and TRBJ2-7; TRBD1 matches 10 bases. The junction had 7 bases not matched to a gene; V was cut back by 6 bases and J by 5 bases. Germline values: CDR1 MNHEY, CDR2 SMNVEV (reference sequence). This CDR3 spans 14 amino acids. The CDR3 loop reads CASRVDRGSHEQYF. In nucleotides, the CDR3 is TGTGCCAGCAGGGTGGACAGGGGGTCCCACGAGCAGTACTTC.

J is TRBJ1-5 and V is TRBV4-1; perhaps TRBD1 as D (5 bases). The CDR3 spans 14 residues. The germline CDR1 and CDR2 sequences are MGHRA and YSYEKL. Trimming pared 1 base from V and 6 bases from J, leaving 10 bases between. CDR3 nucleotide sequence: TGCGCCAGCAGCCAAGGGGGGGGAGGTCAGCCCCAGCATTTT. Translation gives CASSQGGGGQPQHF.

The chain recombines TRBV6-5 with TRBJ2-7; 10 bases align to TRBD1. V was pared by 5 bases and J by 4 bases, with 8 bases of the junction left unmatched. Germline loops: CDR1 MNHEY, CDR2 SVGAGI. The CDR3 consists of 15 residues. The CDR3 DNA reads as TGTGCCAGCAGTCGTATTGGGACAGGGGAATACGAGCAGTACTTC. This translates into CASSRIGTGEYEQYF.

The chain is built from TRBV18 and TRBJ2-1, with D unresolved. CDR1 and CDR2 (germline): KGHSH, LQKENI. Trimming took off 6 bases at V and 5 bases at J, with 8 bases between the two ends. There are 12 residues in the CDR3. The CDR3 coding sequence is TGTGCCAGCTCCTCCAGGAACAATGAGCAGTTCTTC. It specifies CASSSRNNEQFF.

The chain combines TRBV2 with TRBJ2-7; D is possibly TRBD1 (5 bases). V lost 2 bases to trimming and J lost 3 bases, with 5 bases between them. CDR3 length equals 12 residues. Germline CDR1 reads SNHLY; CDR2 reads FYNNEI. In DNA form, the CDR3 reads TGTGCCAGCAGTGAAACAGGCTACGAGCAGTACTTC. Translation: CASSETGYEQYF.

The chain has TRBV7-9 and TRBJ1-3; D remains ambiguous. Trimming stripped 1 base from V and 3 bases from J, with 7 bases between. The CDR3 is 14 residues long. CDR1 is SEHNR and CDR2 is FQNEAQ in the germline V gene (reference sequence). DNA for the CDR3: TGTGCCAGCAGCTTAGGTACAGATGGAAACACCATATATTTT. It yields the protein CASSLGTDGNTIYF.

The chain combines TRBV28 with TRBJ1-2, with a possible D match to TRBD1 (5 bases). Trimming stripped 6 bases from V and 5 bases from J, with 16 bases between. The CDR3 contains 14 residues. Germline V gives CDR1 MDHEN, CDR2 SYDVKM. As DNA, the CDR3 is TGTGCCAGCAGCCAGACCCTCAAGGGGTATGGCTACACCTTC. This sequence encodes CASSQTLKGYGYTF.

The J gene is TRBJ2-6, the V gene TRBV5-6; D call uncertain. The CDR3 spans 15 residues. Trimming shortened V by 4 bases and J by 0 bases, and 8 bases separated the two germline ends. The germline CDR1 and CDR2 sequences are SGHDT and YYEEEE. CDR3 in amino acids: CASSPDNSGANVLTF. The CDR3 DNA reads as TGTGCCAGCAGCCCCGACAACTCTGGGGCCAACGTCCTGACTTTC.

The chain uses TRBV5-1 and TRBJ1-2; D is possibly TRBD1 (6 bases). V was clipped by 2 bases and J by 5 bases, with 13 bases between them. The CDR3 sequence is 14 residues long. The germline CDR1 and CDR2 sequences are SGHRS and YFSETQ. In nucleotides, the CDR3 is TGCGCCAGCAGCTTCGCAGGGGAACGGTATGGCTACACCTTC. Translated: CASSFAGERYGYTF.

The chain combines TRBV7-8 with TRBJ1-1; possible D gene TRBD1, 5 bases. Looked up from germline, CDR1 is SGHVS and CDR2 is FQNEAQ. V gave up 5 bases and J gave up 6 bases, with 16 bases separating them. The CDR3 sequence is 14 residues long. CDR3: CASSTSQGSSEAFF. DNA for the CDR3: TGTGCCAGCAGCACGAGCCAGGGATCGTCTGAAGCTTTCTTT.

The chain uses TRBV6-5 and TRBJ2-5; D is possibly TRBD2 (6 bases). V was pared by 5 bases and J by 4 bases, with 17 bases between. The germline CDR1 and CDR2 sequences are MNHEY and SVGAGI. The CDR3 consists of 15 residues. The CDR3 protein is CASSTTGTLRETQYF. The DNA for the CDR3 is TGTGCCAGCAGTACGACGGGGACTTTGAGAGAGACCCAGTACTTC.

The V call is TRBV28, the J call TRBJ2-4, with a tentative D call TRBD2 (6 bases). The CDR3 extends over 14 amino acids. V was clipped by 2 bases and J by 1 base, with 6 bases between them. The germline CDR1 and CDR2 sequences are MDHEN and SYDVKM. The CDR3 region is CASSLAGAKNIQYF. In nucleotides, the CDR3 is TGTGCCAGCAGTTTAGCGGGGGCCAAAAACATTCAGTACTTC. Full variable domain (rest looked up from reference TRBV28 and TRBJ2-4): DVKVTQSSRYLVKRTGEKVFLECVQDMDHENMFWYRQDPGLGLRLIYFSYDVKMKEKGDIPEGYSVSREKKERFSLILESASTNQTSMYLCASSLAGAKNIQYFGAGTRLSVL.

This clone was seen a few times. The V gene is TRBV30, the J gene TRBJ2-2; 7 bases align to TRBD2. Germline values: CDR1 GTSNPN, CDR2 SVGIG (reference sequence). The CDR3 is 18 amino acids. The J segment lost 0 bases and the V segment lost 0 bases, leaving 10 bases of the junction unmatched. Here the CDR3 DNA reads TGTGCCTGGAGTGTACTCTCTTTGGGGACTACGAACACCGGGGAGCTGTTTTTT. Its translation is CAWSVLSLGTTNTGELFF.

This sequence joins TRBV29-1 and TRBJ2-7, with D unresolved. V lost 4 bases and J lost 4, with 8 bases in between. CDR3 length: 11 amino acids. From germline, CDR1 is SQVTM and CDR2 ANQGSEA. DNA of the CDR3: TGCAGCGTTGCGCAGATGTACGAGCAGTACTTC. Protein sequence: CSVAQMYEQYF.

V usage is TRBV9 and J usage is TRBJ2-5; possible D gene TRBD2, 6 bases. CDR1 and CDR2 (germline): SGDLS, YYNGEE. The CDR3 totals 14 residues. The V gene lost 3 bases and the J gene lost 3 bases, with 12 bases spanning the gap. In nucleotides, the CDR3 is TGTGCCAGCAGCGGGGACTGGAGGGAAGAGACCCAGTACTTC. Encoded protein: CASSGDWREETQYF.

The CDR3 protein is CASSPPTGQSGNTIYF. CDR3 DNA sequence: TGTGCCAGCTCACCACCTACGGGACAGTCTGGAAACACCATATATTTT. The chain combines TRBV18 with TRBJ1-3; TRBD1 matches at 7 bases. V lost 0 bases to trimming and J lost 1 base; unmatched junction nucleotides: 3. The CDR3 covers 16 residues. Germline V gives CDR1 KGHSH, CDR2 LQKENI.

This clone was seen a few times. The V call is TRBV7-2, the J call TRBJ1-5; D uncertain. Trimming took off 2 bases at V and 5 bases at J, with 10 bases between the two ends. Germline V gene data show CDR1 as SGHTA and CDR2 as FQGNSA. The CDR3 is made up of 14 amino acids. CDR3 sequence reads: CASSLKGEHQPQHF. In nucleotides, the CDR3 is TGTGCCAGCAGCTTAAAAGGAGAACATCAGCCCCAGCATTTT. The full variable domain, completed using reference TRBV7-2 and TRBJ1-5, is GAGVSQSPSNKVTEKGKDVELRCDPISGHTALYWYRQSLGQGLEFLIYFQGNSAPDKSGLPSDRFSAERTGGSVSTLTIQRTQQEDSAVYLCASSLKGEHQPQHFGDGTRLSIL.

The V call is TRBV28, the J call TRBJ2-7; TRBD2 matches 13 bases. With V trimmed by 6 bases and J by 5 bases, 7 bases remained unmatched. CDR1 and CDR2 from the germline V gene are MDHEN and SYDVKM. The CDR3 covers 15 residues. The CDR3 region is CASSGLAGVSDEQYF. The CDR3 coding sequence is TGTGCCAGCAGCGGACTAGCGGGGGTATCGGACGAGCAGTACTTC. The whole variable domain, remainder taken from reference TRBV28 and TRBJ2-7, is DVKVTQSSRYLVKRTGEKVFLECVQDMDHENMFWYRQDPGLGLRLIYFSYDVKMKEKGDIPEGYSVSREKKERFSLILESASTNQTSMYLCASSGLAGVSDEQYFGPGTRLTVT.

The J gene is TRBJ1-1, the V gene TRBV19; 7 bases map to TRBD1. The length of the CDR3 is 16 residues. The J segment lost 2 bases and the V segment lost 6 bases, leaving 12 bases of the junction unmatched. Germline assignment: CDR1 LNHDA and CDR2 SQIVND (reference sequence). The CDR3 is CASRSPGQPSNTEAFF. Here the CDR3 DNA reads TGTGCCAGTAGATCTCCGGGACAGCCATCAAACACTGAAGCTTTCTTT.